This T cell receptor (beta chain) was captured by sequencing in a study of blood T cell repertoires in COVID-19. This CDR3 has 15 residues. The ends lost 4 bases at V and 4 bases at J; junction bases unmatched: 9. Germline CDR1 is SNHLY and CDR2 is FYNNEI. TCRdb's copy holds only in-frame clones and misses some; the assay was immunoSEQ multiplex PCR. The sample has about 130,000 clones, about 79% seen once. The sequenced material came from PBMCs or T cells enriched from blood (not recorded which). The sequence came from a man in his fifties who had recovered from COVID-19. The chain links TRBV2 to TRBJ2-5; 7 nucleotides line up with TRBD1. CDR3 coding DNA: TGTGCCAGCAGTGGTACAGGGGTGGATCCAGAGACCCAGTACTTC. It is translated as CASSGTGVDPETQYF. Full variable domain (remainder filled in from reference TRBV2 and TRBJ2-5): EPEVTQTPSHQVTQMGQEVILRCVPISNHLYFYWYRQILGQKVEFLVSFYNNEISEKSEIFDDQFSVERPDGSNFTLKIRSTKLEDSAMYFCASSGTGVDPETQYFGPGTRLLVL.